Here is one T cell receptor (beta chain) with its context. The antigen remains undetermined. The CDR3 has 16 amino acids. Germline values: CDR1 SGHVS, CDR2 FQNEAQ. The V segment lost 1 base and the J segment 3 bases; nucleotides outside the gene matches: 7. The sample belongs to a study of vaccination and CD4 T cells after COVID-19. An Oncomine TCR Beta short-read assay was used to sequence the DNA from cultured CD4+ T cells. TCRdb ran MiXCR on the PCR reads and lists one entry per CDR3 protein. Among about 20,000 distinct CDR3 sequences listed, around 63% were seen once. Treatment described: approximately 11-day PBMC culture with coronavirus spike peptide pools or control peptides (ViraFEST assay). Half-medium changes with fresh IL-2 medium occurred on days 3 and 7.

The chain uses TRBV7-8 and TRBJ2-7, with 9 bases aligning to TRBD1. Sequenced input: CD4+ T cells from blood, cultured in vitro. This TCR was recovered from a human donor who had recovered from COVID-19. For the CDR3, the DNA is TGTGCCAGCAGCTTAGGGCTTCGGGACAGGGACTACGAGCAGTACTTC. Amino acid sequence: CASSLGLRDRDYEQYF.